This TCR beta chain was retrieved from a study of Graves' ophthalmopathy and Graves' hyperthyroidism. Clinical symptoms, serum thyroxine, TRAb, thyroid ultrasound and orbital computed tomography determined diagnosis. The trim removed 7 bases at V and 0 bases at J, leaving 21 bases unmatched. The CDR3 has 19 amino acids. Germline assignment: CDR1 ENHRY and CDR2 SYGVKD. Regarding this clonotype: Its antigen is as yet unknown. A much larger clone sits a single nucleotide away, making a read error possible.

General observations from the study: Among thyroid clonotypes expanded above 0.001 frequency, most also appeared in blood.

The sequenced template was RNA, covering the TCR beta CDR3 region. HTBI-primed RT-PCR formed the first round, and a multiplex PCR formed the second. TCRdb redid the calling of the multiplex PCR reads with MiXCR, one entry per CDR3 protein. The table has roughly 500,000 distinct CDR3 sequences, roughly 14% seen once. This chain connects TRBV10-3 to TRBJ2-7, with TRBD2 matching over 7 bases. The clonotype comes from a woman younger than 45 with Graves' ophthalmopathy. The sequenced sample consisted of blood. CDR3 DNA sequence: TGTGCCATCAAAAACAGGACCTATACAGCGGGGCCCAGCTCCTACGAGCAGTACTTC. This translates into CAIKNRTYTAGPSSYEQYF.